This T cell receptor beta chain originates from a study of cytomegalovirus exposure and HLA in healthy donors. Background on the study: Across 300 to 400 genotyped donors, 81% landed in the Caucasian-associated ancestry cluster. Study observations and caveats: An analysis was carried out at a later point. It showed that HLA-associated TCR beta chains were more clonally expanded than equally common non-associated chains.

Sampled while nominally healthy, donors likely had unrecorded immune exposures. With 60 Vbeta and 13 Jbeta primers, the PCR was carried out. Data came from immunoSEQ multiplex PCR; TCRdb stores just in-frame clones and leaves some out. The data show roughly 120,000 clones, around 80% seen once. This clone is a singleton in its sample. No antigen is known for it. There are 15 residues in the CDR3. V dropped 3 bases and J dropped 0 bases, with 12 bases sitting between them. Per germline, CDR1 SGHRS and CDR2 YFSETQ. Sequencing was performed on PBMCs. V and J are TRBV5-1 and TRBJ2-5, with TRBD2 as a possible D gene (6 bases). The receptor was derived from a woman between 18 and 29 years old in good health and CMV-seronegative. For the CDR3, the DNA is TGCGCCAGCAGCTGGGGACTCAAGTACCAAGAGACCCAGTACTTC. Protein: CASSWGLKYQETQYF.